What follows is one TCR beta chain and its context. The antigen remains unidentified. At one end the junction does not follow the germline gene, possibly because of a read error. The data were obtained in a study of T cell repertoires in cytomegalovirus infection. Study background: CMV epitopes used comprised recently identified HLA-C-restricted ones and well-studied HLA-B-restricted ones. Public TCR beta signatures were indicative of both CMV infection and a matching HLA type. Study results and caveats: Cumulative frequency (of public TCR beta family members) identified carriers of CMV plus the relevant HLA. Dominating the ex vivo response were TCR beta clonotypes that were CMV-specific and HLA-C-restricted.

MiXCR, run by TCRdb on the reads, gives a single entry per CDR3 protein. The sample holds approximately 730,000 distinct CDR3 sequences, almost 30% seen once. The sequenced sample was cultured CD8+ T cells from PBMCs, obtained from culture after CMV antigen stimulation. The sequence was collected from a human donor in good health (CMV status not recorded). Some clones in this sample may be carry-over from other donors' samples.

The CDR3 is CASSLDGGANYAYTF. CDR3 nucleotides: TGTGCCAGCAGCTTAGATGGAGGGGCTAACTATGCCTACACCTTC. The chain recombines TRBV7-8 with TRBJ1-2; TRBD1 is a possible D gene (5 bases). The CDR3 consists of 15 residues. Germline CDR1 SGHVS, CDR2 FQNEAQ.